The sequence of this T cell receptor (beta chain) was determined in a study of neurological immune-mediated disorders. As for the cDNA, it was generated by 5'RACE with 10-nucleotide random UMIs. The authors obtained over 180 million TCR-beta sequences from 15-18 subjects per sequencing run. One entry per CDR3 protein results from TCRdb running MiXCR on the 5' RACE reads. The data show about 52,000 distinct CDR3 sequences, more than 3.5% seen once. The table lists this clonotype with many counts. Its matching antigen is unknown. Study-level results: Expanded clones shared no identical CDR3 amino acid sequences across subjects, which suggested private TCR-beta repertoires in all groups.

V lost 3 bases and J lost 1, with 6 bases in between. This CDR3 is 13 amino acids long. Germline V gene sequence: CDR1 SGHTA, CDR2 FQGNSA. It was from 2 million PBMCs stored at -80 C that the unsorted libraries were obtained. The source material was PBMCs. This receptor was taken from a man aged 55 to 70 with multiple sclerosis. The rearrangement uses TRBV7-2 and TRBJ1-1; D call uncertain. The CDR3 nucleotides are TGTGCCAGCAGCTTTAACGGGAACACTGAAGCTTTCTTT. Translation: CASSFNGNTEAFF. The whole variable domain, filled in from reference TRBV7-2 and TRBJ1-1, reads GAGVSQSPSNKVTEKGKDVELRCDPISGHTALYWYRQSLGQGLEFLIYFQGNSAPDKSGLPSDRFSAERTGGSVSTLTIQRTQQEDSAVYLCASSFNGNTEAFFGQGTRLTVV.